This T cell receptor beta chain emerged from a study of blood T cell repertoires in COVID-19 (TCRdb year 2020). For the wider study: Samples from collaborators originated in the United States, Italy and Spain and spanned both the acute and convalescent phases of COVID-19. The prospective study material was composed of cDNA or gDNA derived from T cells, B-cell-depleted T cells, or PBMCs. Subjects who had been exposed to COVID-19, were actively infected with it, or had recovered from it provided the deeply sampled blood TCRbeta repertoires that made up the dataset. The repertoires were made available in a free public database intended to serve as a resource for research on the immune response to SARS-CoV-2. Samples came from the ongoing ImmuneRACE study (first 160 participants) plus 1,254 subjects from 6 global collaborators. The sample metadata nearly always contained a de-identified subject ID, COVID-19 status, age in years and sex. HLA class I and class II types, where available, came from metadata supplied by the sample provider rather than from assay-based typing. The paper as a whole reports these results and caveats: Clinical and demographic metadata were provided uncurated, with the amount varying by source and participant.

Another Seattle source contributed samples from volunteer blood donors who had recovered from COVID-19. Whole blood was collected in K2EDTA tubes by collaborating institutions according to the institutions' own protocols. Collaborator samples were shipped for TCRbeta analysis as frozen whole blood, isolated PBMCs, or DNA extracted from either sample type. The immunoSEQ Assay, a bias-controlled multiplex PCR, was used to amplify TCRbeta CDR3 regions from genomic DNA. The study's own analysis went as follows. The number of nucleated cells in each sample was estimated by amplification of reference gene primers within the assay. Sequence reads were collapsed and filtered to measure the absolute abundance of every unique TCRbeta CDR3 rearrangement. Productive Simpson clonality was computed per sample as the square root of Simpson's diversity index over productive rearrangements. Drawn from immuneACCESS, this table holds only the in-frame rearrangements with V and J called that TCRdb kept. Clones are partly lost; checked studies trace under half to an unresolved V gene and leave the rest unexplained. V, J and clone size derive from that table, while D and trimming were established from the DNA sequence. The sample table lists fewer than 200,000 clones, roughly 88% of them with a count of one. Of the sample, roughly 1.2% falls within the top ten clones.

Trimming removed 6 bases from V and 0 bases from J, leaving 5 bases between the germline ends. Per the germline V gene (reference sequence), MNHNY is the CDR1 and SVGAGI is the CDR2. From the cysteine up to the phenylalanine, the CDR3 has a length of 12 residues. Only CDR3 DNA remains: 36 bases, in frame from the first base. Details on this clone: This clone's antigen is unknown. No much larger clone exists at a distance of one base, and base qualities are not known.

The TCR sequence derives from a man in his sixties who had recovered from COVID-19. This receptor chain uses TRBV6-6 and TRBJ1-2, with no reliable assignment of the D segment. The sample comprised peripheral blood. The CDR3 is CASSPTNYGYTF. The DNA sequence follows: TGTGCCAGCAGCCCAACTAACTATGGCTACACCTTC.